This is a list of T cell receptor beta chains from one sample in a study of beta chain features in type 1 diabetes. The data were produced by immunoSEQ multiplex PCR, yet TCRdb's version contains in-frame clones alone and is incomplete. The data contain 250,000 or so clones, approximately 15% of them singletons. Sequenced input: naive CD4+ T cells from blood. The receptors were sampled from a man between 25 and 39 years old with type 1 diabetes. CDR3s include the opening cysteine and the closing phenylalanine or tryptophan. A D gene is named only where the DNA matches it firmly. Size tells how often a clone was seen (once, few, many) or the class of an expanded clone, and some rows leave it out.

j_gene,v_gene,abundance,d_gene,CDR3nt,CDR3aa
TRBJ2-2,TRBV4-2,-,-,TGTGCCAGCAGCCAAGATTTAAACGAGGGCGCCGGGGAGCTGTTTTTT,CASSQDLNEGAGELFF
TRBJ2-5,TRBV27,-,TRBD1,TGTGCCAGCAGTTTAGTTGGACAGGTTACACAAGAGACCCAGTACTTC,CASSLVGQVTQETQYF
TRBJ1-2,TRBV28,few,-,TGTGCCAGCAGGGGACTCCCCACCGAGGGCTATGGCTACACCTTC,CASRGLPTEGYGYTF
TRBJ1-2,TRBV23-1,-,-,TGCGCCAGCAGTCAATCGCGGGGGGATGGCTACACCTTC,CASSQSRGDGYTF
TRBJ2-7,TRBV6-6,-,TRBD2,TGTGCCAGCAGTTACGAGGCGGGAGGAGAGTACTTC,CASSYEAGGEYF
TRBJ1-5,TRBV19,few,-,TGTGCCAGTAGTATCGAGACGCCCTGGGGGGATCAGCCCCAGCATTTT,CASSIETPWGDQPQHF
TRBJ2-5,TRBV2,few,TRBD2,TGTGCCAGCAGAGGACTAGCGGGGGGGACGGCCCAGTACTTC,CASRGLAGGTAQYF
TRBJ2-3,TRBV11-2,few,-,TGTGCCAGCAGCTTAAACCTGGCTAGCACAGATACGCAGTATTTT,CASSLNLASTDTQYF
TRBJ2-3,TRBV27,-,TRBD2,TGTGCCAGCAGCCCTTGGGGTAGCGGGAGCCCCACAGATACGCAGTATTTT,CASSPWGSGSPTDTQYF
TRBJ2-5,TRBV4-2,-,TRBD2,TGTGCCAGCAGCCAAGCGCTCGCCGGGGGGTCGGGAGAGACCCAGTACTTC,CASSQALAGGSGETQYF
TRBJ2-1,TRBV11-2,-,-,TGTGCCAGCAGGAGGATCAGAGGGCCGTACAATGAGCAGTTCTTC,CASRRIRGPYNEQFF
TRBJ2-1,TRBV5-6,few,TRBD1,TGTGCCAGCAGCTCAACAGGGGGATACTACAATGAGCAGTTCTTC,CASSSTGGYYNEQFF
TRBJ2-3,TRBV7-2,-,TRBD2,TGTGCCAGCAGCTTACAAGCGGGGGGGAGAGATACGCAGTATTTT,CASSLQAGGRDTQYF
TRBJ2-3,TRBV4-2,-,TRBD2,TGTGCCAGCAGCCCTTACATCACTAGCGGGGGCACAGATACGCAGTATTTT,CASSPYITSGGTDTQYF
TRBJ2-5,TRBV5-1,few,TRBD1,TGCGCCAGCAGCAGACAGGGACAAGAGACCCAGTACTTC,CASSRQGQETQYF
TRBJ1-2,TRBV11-3,-,-,TGTGCCAGCGAGGGCCCAAATAACTATGGCTACACCTTC,CASEGPNNYGYTF
TRBJ1-1,TRBV25-1,few,-,TGTGCCAGCAGTGATTCCCGCGGGGGGGACACTGAAGCTTTCTTT,CASSDSRGGDTEAFF
TRBJ1-1,TRBV18,few,-,TGTGCCAGCTCACCAACAATGGACACTGAAGCTTTCTTT,CASSPTMDTEAFF
TRBJ1-1,TRBV30,few,-,TGTGCCTGGACCCCGGGACAAGCAAACACTGAAGCTTTCTTT,CAWTPGQANTEAFF
TRBJ1-2,TRBV6-5,-,-,TGTGCCAGCAGTCTCGACAGCTATGGCTACACCTTC,CASSLDSYGYTF
TRBJ2-1,TRBV30,few,TRBD2,TGTGCCTTGAGACTAGCGGGAGACAACAATGAGCAGTTCTTC,CALRLAGDNNEQFF